These 18 T cell receptor beta chains were sequenced from one sample in a study of PD-1 blockade in classical Hodgkin lymphoma (TCRdb year 2020). In the paper's terms, the time point label means: cycle 4 day 1 (C4D1), after six to seven weeks of nivolumab. Every trial patient had relapsed after autologous stem cell transplantation, and cohorts A, B and C differed in prior brentuximab vedotin exposure. The protocol used for the library was the immunoSEQ multiplex PCR assay. TCRdb took over this immuneACCESS table, retaining in-frame rearrangements with V and J assigned. Such tables are incomplete; in checked studies, under half of the missing clones stem from an unresolved V gene, and the remainder is unexplained. The sample table contains some 53,000 clones; only one count was recorded for 86% of them. 6% to 7% of the sample comes from the top ten. Sample: peripheral blood mononuclear cells (PBMCs), taken before the fourth cycle of nivolumab. The source is a human donor with classical Hodgkin lymphoma.

The gene calls are TRBV19 and TRBJ2-5, with D possibly TRBD2 on 7 matching bases. CDR1 and CDR2 from the germline V gene are LNHDA and SQIVND (reference sequence). The CDR3 extends over 15 amino acids. The ends were cut back, 1 base at V and 5 bases at J, with 14 bases in the middle. The DNA of the CDR3 is TGTGCCAGTAGTATAGGAGGCAGGGGAGGGGAGACCCAGTACTTC. It encodes CASSIGGRGGETQYF.

The CDR3, as DNA: TGTGCCAGCAGTTACGCGGGACAGTACGGAAAACTGTTTTTT. Translation: CASSYAGQYGKLFF. The chain uses TRBV6-5 and TRBJ1-4, with 7 bases aligning to TRBD1. Germline-derived CDR1 and CDR2 are MNHEY and SVGAGI. V dropped 2 bases and J dropped 10; count of bases not matched to a gene: 7. The CDR3 runs 14 residues.

To note about this clone: Other nucleotide sequences in the sample specify the same CDR3. This rearrangement joins TRBV11-3 to TRBJ2-7, with TRBD1 matching over 8 bases. J gave up 4 bases and V 3 bases, and 2 bases lay outside the gene matches. From germline, CDR1 is SGHNT and CDR2 YENEEA. CDR3 size: 13 residues. The DNA for the CDR3 is TGTGCCAGCAGCTTCAGGACAGGGTACGAGCAGTACTTC. It translates to CASSFRTGYEQYF.

The V gene is TRBV15, the J gene TRBJ1-5; D call uncertain. CDR1 is LNHNV and CDR2 is YYDKDF in the germline V gene (reference sequence). This CDR3 contains 15 residues. Trimming removed 6 bases at V and 1 base at J, with 13 bases between. This CDR3 reads CATRESLGSNQPQHF. Written as DNA, the CDR3 is TGTGCCACCAGAGAATCGTTGGGGAGCAATCAGCCCCAGCATTTT. Together with reference TRBV15 and TRBJ1-5, the CDR3 gives the full variable domain: DAMVIQNPRYQVTQFGKPVTLSCSQTLNHNVMYWYQQKSSQAPKLLFHYYDKDFNNEADTPDNFQSRRPNTSFCFLDIRSPGLGDTAMYLCATRESLGSNQPQHFGDGTRLSIL.

V is TRBV4-2 and J is TRBJ2-7; D gene ambiguous. The germline V gene has CDR1 LGHNA and CDR2 YNFKEQ. The ends were cut back, 1 base at V and 1 base at J, with 8 bases in the middle. The CDR3 extends over 14 amino acids. This CDR3 is CASSQALRSYEQYF. In DNA form, the CDR3 reads TGTGCCAGCAGCCAAGCCCTCCGATCCTACGAGCAGTACTTC.

The chain carries TRBV19 and TRBJ2-6; a possible D gene is TRBD2 (6 bases). Trimming took off 2 bases at V and 0 bases at J, with 8 bases between the two ends. The CDR3 has 16 amino acids. Germline loops: CDR1 LNHDA, CDR2 SQIVND (reference sequence). CDR3 coding DNA: TGTGCCAGTAGTATAATCGGGAGCTCTGGGGCCAACGTCCTGACTTTC. This encodes CASSIIGSSGANVLTF.

The chain employs TRBV5-1 and TRBJ2-3, with a possible D match to TRBD1 (6 bases). Germline loops: CDR1 SGHRS, CDR2 YFSETQ. The CDR3 contains 14 residues. V was clipped by 4 bases and J by 1 base, with 10 bases between them. CDR3 sequence (DNA): TGCGCCAGCAGCCCGGACAGTCGCACAGATACGCAGTATTTT. Translating gives CASSPDSRTDTQYF.

The chain carries TRBV9 and TRBJ2-2; 13 positions match TRBD2. Germline V gene sequence: CDR1 SGDLS, CDR2 YYNGEE. The CDR3 loop spans 17 amino acids. V lost 0 bases and J lost 6; bases outside the gene matches: 5. CDR3 in amino acids: CASSVATSGGISGELFF. In DNA form, the CDR3 reads TGTGCCAGCAGCGTAGCGACTAGCGGGGGGATTTCCGGGGAGCTGTTTTTT.

V and J are TRBV7-9 and TRBJ2-4, with 9 bases fitting TRBD1. V gave up 3 bases and J gave up 2 bases; unmatched junction bases: 14. CDR3 length: 19 amino acids. The germline CDR1 and CDR2 sequences are SEHNR and FQNEAQ (reference sequence). The CDR3 coding sequence is TGTGCCAGCAGCTTTGTCGGTCGGGCGGGACAGGGTTCCAAAAACATTCAGTACTTC. Protein sequence: CASSFVGRAGQGSKNIQYF.

J is TRBJ2-1 and V is TRBV29-1, with D hard to call. Germline loops: CDR1 SQVTM, CDR2 ANQGSEA. This CDR3 contains 14 residues. V was trimmed by 0 bases and J by 7 bases, leaving 13 bases between them. CDR3 loop: CSVEDRRLMNEQFF. The DNA of the CDR3 is TGCAGCGTTGAAGACCGAAGACTCATGAATGAGCAGTTCTTC.

The chain carries TRBV19 and TRBJ2-1; TRBD1 is a possible D gene (6 bases). The V and J ends lost 7 bases and 9 bases respectively, with 13 bases between them. The CDR3 spans 12 residues. CDR1 and CDR2 from the germline V gene are LNHDA and SQIVND (reference sequence). CDR3: CASNAGVSEQFF. DNA for the CDR3: TGTGCCAGTAACGCAGGGGTTAGTGAGCAGTTCTTC.

This chain uses TRBV19 with TRBJ2-7; 9 bases line up with TRBD1. This CDR3 has 18 residues. Trimming at V came to 5 bases and at J to 0 bases, leaving 14 bases not matched to a gene. CDR1 is LNHDA and CDR2 is SQIVND in the germline V gene (reference sequence). The CDR3 here is CASSLRGQGLFYSYEQYF. The CDR3 DNA sequence: TGTGCCAGTAGTCTTAGGGGACAGGGACTTTTCTACTCCTACGAGCAGTACTTC.

V gene TRBV5-1 combines with J gene TRBJ2-2, with no clear D. The CDR3 covers 13 residues. From germline, CDR1 is SGHRS and CDR2 YFSETQ. Between the trimmed V and J ends, which lost 7 bases and 5 bases, there was a span of 12 bases. CDR3 sequence (DNA): TGCGCCAGCGGGGTAGGTTCGACCGGGGAGCTGTTTTTT. Translated, it gives CASGVGSTGELFF. Based on the CDR3 plus reference TRBV5-1 and TRBJ2-2, the full variable domain is KAGVTQTPRYLIKTRGQQVTLSCSPISGHRSVSWYQQTPGQGLQFLFEYFSETQRNKGNFPGRFSGRQFSNSRSEMNVSTLELGDSALYLCASGVGSTGELFFGEGSRLTVL.

The rearrangement uses TRBV15 and TRBJ2-7; TRBD2 is a possible D gene (6 bases). There are 13 residues in the CDR3. V lost 3 bases, J lost 11 bases, and 17 bases lay in between. The germline CDR1 and CDR2 sequences are LNHNV and YYDKDF (reference sequence). The CDR3 DNA sequence: TGTGCCACCAGCAGCCGACAGTGGGGGGTAAAGTACTTC. Translation gives CATSSRQWGVKYF.

This clone was observed a single time. This chain uses TRBV15 with TRBJ2-3; D call uncertain. Germline V gives CDR1 LNHNV, CDR2 YYDKDF (reference sequence). This CDR3 is built from 16 residues. V was shortened by 0 bases and J by 5 bases, with 15 bases between the two germline ends. CDR3 sequence: CATSRDLWGSGDTQYF. The CDR3 DNA sequence: TGTGCCACCAGCAGAGATCTTTGGGGTTCCGGAGATACGCAGTATTTT.

This chain connects TRBV11-2 to TRBJ2-1; 10 nucleotides line up with TRBD2. Germline CDR1 is SGHAT and CDR2 is FQNNGV. V shed 0 bases and J 1 base; nucleotides not matched to a gene: 6. This CDR3 comprises 18 residues. The CDR3 protein is CASSLDISGRRSYNEQFF. The CDR3 DNA reads TGTGCCAGCAGCTTAGATATTAGCGGGAGGAGGTCCTACAATGAGCAGTTCTTC.

This chain links TRBV27 with TRBJ2-3, with 7 bases fitting TRBD1. V lost 6 bases, J lost 5 bases, and 2 bases stayed unmatched. CDR1 is MNHEY, CDR2 SMNVEV, per germline (reference sequence). The CDR3 has 12 amino acids. CDR3 protein: CASRTGLDTQYF. The CDR3 DNA follows: TGTGCCAGCAGGACAGGGTTAGATACGCAGTATTTT.

Here the CDR3 reads CASSLAQGGSSYNSPLHF. CDR3 DNA: TGTGCCAGCAGCTTGGCACAGGGGGGAAGCTCCTATAATTCACCCCTCCACTTT. The V call is TRBV5-6, the J call TRBJ1-6, with TRBD1 matching 8 bases. Germline V gene data show CDR1 as SGHDT and CDR2 as YYEEEE. This CDR3 has 18 amino acids. J lost 0 bases, V lost 0 bases, and 5 bases had no gene match.